Sequencing of this T cell receptor (beta chain) was carried out in a study of cytomegalovirus exposure and HLA in healthy donors. General study findings and limits: Cytomegalovirus association was listed for approximately 160 TCR beta chains. The authors confirmed in vitro that three CMV-associated chains were specific for CMV antigens. In a later analysis, an Asian-associated ancestry cluster reportedly showed fewer N-insertions than the 666-donor mean.

This clone was counted a single time. Its antigen is unknown. V shed 5 bases and J 12 bases; nucleotides not matched to a gene: 5. This CDR3 region has 12 residues. Germline V gene lookup returns CDR1 MNHEY and CDR2 SVGAGI. The PCR ran on 60 Vbeta and 13 Jbeta primers. TCRdb's table, derived via immunoSEQ multiplex PCR, lists solely in-frame clones and lacks some. The profile shows a few hundred thousand clones, around nine tenths of them singletons. Sequencing input: PBMCs. This rearrangement joins TRBV6-5 to TRBJ2-5, with 11 bases aligning to TRBD2. This TCR was recovered from a girl under 10 years old in good health and CMV-seronegative. CDR3 region: CASSTSLAGEYF. The CDR3 DNA follows: TGTGCCAGCAGTACATCACTAGCGGGGGAGTACTTC.